The 24 T cell receptor beta chains given below trace back to one sample, sequenced in a study of Graves' ophthalmopathy and Graves' hyperthyroidism. RNA served as the template for amplifying TCR beta CDR3 regions. RT-PCR with HTBI primers came first, then second-round multiplex PCR. From the multiplex PCR reads, TCRdb called clonotypes with MiXCR, one entry per CDR3 protein. Among hundreds of thousands of distinct CDR3 sequences listed, about 44% were seen once. Source material: peripheral blood. The receptors derive from an adult man with Graves' ophthalmopathy.

A remark on this clonotype: One end of the junction varies from germline; a read error may be responsible. The V and J genes are TRBV11-2 and TRBJ1-1; perhaps TRBD1 as D (5 bases). The CDR3 covers 14 residues. CDR1 and CDR2 from the germline V gene are SGHAT and FQNNGV. This chain's CDR3 is CVSSPGTANTEAFF. CDR3 DNA sequence: TGTGTCAGCAGCCCAGGGACGGCGAACACTGAAGCTTTCTTT.

The chain has TRBV25-1 and TRBJ1-3; 8 bases match TRBD1. The V gene's germline CDR1 is MGHDK and CDR2 SYGVNS. Germline trimming cut 6 bases from V and 6 bases from J; bases unmatched to any gene: 7. The CDR3 covers 14 residues. Written as DNA, the CDR3 is TGTGCCAGCAGCTTCGGGGACAGGCAAAACACCATATATTTT. Protein: CASSFGDRQNTIYF.

The chain couples TRBV10-2 to TRBJ1-2; D is perhaps TRBD1 (6 bases). CDR1 is WSHSY, CDR2 SAAADI, per germline. CDR3 length: 14 residues. V was shortened by 6 bases and J by 2 bases, with 13 bases between the two germline ends. The CDR3 region is CASRRTEVNYGYTF. Here the CDR3 DNA reads TGCGCCAGCAGACGGACAGAAGTAAACTATGGCTACACCTTC.

The gene calls are TRBV7-9 and TRBJ2-5; D is ambiguous. The length of the CDR3 is 15 residues. V gave up 0 bases and J gave up 2 bases, with 10 bases separating them. The germline V gene has CDR1 SEHNR and CDR2 FQNEAQ (reference sequence). The CDR3 DNA reads as TGTGCCAGCAGCTTAGCTTGGCAGAGTCAAGAGACCCAGTACTTC. Amino acid sequence: CASSLAWQSQETQYF.

The J gene is TRBJ1-2, the V gene TRBV6-1, with D possibly matching TRBD1 (5 bases). V was trimmed by 5 bases and J by 6 bases, leaving 16 bases between them. Germline assignment: CDR1 MNHNS and CDR2 SASEGT. The CDR3 is 14 amino acids. As DNA, the CDR3 is TGTGCCAGCAGTTACTCACGGGGGAACGATGGCTACACCTTC. Its translation is CASSYSRGNDGYTF.

The rearrangement uses TRBV7-2 and TRBJ1-1; weak D call: TRBD1 (6 bases). The V gene's germline CDR1 is SGHTA and CDR2 FQGNSA. V lost 8 bases, J lost 6 bases, and 13 bases lay in between. The CDR3 covers 12 residues. As DNA, the CDR3 is TGTGCCAGCTCAGTCCAGGGGTCTGAAGCTTTCTTT. Its protein is CASSVQGSEAFF.

The chain uses TRBV7-9 and TRBJ2-5; tentative D call: TRBD1 (6 bases). Deletions cut 5 bases from V and 7 bases from J, with 14 bases between. Germline CDR1 and CDR2: SEHNR and FQNEAQ (reference sequence). The CDR3 contains 13 residues. As DNA, the CDR3 is TGTGCCAGCAGCCCCAGAGGGGGTGTGACCCAGTACTTC. It encodes CASSPRGGVTQYF.

As regards this clonotype: Given a much more abundant clone one base away, this may be a read error. This chain uses TRBV6-1 with TRBJ2-7; D is possibly TRBD1 or TRBD2 (5 bases each). CDR1 and CDR2 from the germline V gene are MNHNS and SASEGT. CDR3 length: 13 amino acids. Trimming pared 4 bases from V and 3 bases from J, leaving 10 bases between. The CDR3 region has the DNA TGTGCCAGCAGTGTAGAGGGGAGCTACGAGCAGTACTTC. Translated: CASSVEGSYEQYF.

This clonotype was seen ten or more times. This sequence joins TRBV5-6 and TRBJ2-5; 8 bases line up with TRBD2. The CDR3 loop spans 13 amino acids. The V segment lost 1 base and the J segment 5 bases; nucleotides outside the gene matches: 1. Germline V lookup: CDR1 SGHDT, CDR2 YYEEEE. Written as DNA, the CDR3 is TGTGCCAGCAGCTTGAGCGGGAGTGAGACCCAGTACTTC. This translates into CASSLSGSETQYF.

There are many counts of this clonotype. This rearrangement joins TRBV20-1 to TRBJ1-1; TRBD1 is a possible D gene (5 bases). The V gene's germline CDR1 is DFQATT and CDR2 SNEGSKA (reference sequence). With 0 bases removed from V and 1 base from J, the gap between germline ends came to 12 bases. The CDR3 spans 15 residues. In DNA form, the CDR3 reads TGCAGTGCTAGAGATTTGGGGGACTGGAACACTGAAGCTTTCTTT. This translates into CSARDLGDWNTEAFF.

The table lists this clonotype with many counts. This chain joins TRBV29-1 and TRBJ2-7; 9 positions agree with TRBD1. The V segment lost 7 bases and the J segment 3 bases; nucleotides outside the gene matches: 7. CDR3 size: 13 residues. Looked up from germline, CDR1 is SQVTM and CDR2 is ANQGSEA. CDR3 nucleotides: TGCAGCGCCGTAGGACAGGGGCGCTACGAGCAGTACTTC. Encoded protein: CSAVGQGRYEQYF.

Turning to this clonotype: This CDR3 fails to terminate in the conserved phenylalanine or tryptophan, so it likely reflects a read error. This chain connects TRBV6-6 to TRBJ1-1; D gene unclear. Germline-derived CDR1 and CDR2 are MNHNY and SVGAGI (reference sequence). CDR3 length equals 12 residues. V was pared by 10 bases and J by 0 bases, with 9 bases between. The CDR3 spells CAIRMMNTEAFL. The CDR3 nucleotides read TGTGCCATCCGCATGATGAACACTGAAGCTTTCCTT.

This clonotype appeared a few times. The junction departs from germline at one end; a sequencing error may be responsible. The rearrangement uses TRBV10-3 and TRBJ2-7; no firm D call. CDR1 ENHRY and CDR2 SYGVKD come from the germline V gene. This CDR3 region has 13 residues. CDR3 nucleotides: TGTGCCAGCAGTGAGGCGGTAGGCTACGAGCAGTACTTC. Protein: CASSEAVGYEQYF.

The chain combines TRBV20-1 with TRBJ2-7; TRBD2 matches 10 bases. Germline trimming cut 1 base from V and 0 bases from J; bases unmatched to any gene: 6. Germline lookup yields CDR1 DFQATT and CDR2 SNEGSKA (reference sequence). The CDR3 runs to 16 residues. The CDR3 DNA reads TGCAGTGCTAGAGGGCCTAGCGGGGGTTCCTCCTACGAGCAGTACTTC. Its protein product is CSARGPSGGSSYEQYF.

Comment on this clonotype: A much bigger clone sits one base away, suggesting this may be a read error. The chain links TRBV7-6 to TRBJ2-7; no clear D. Germline V lookup: CDR1 SGHVS, CDR2 FNYEAQ. CDR3 size: 14 residues. CDR3 in amino acids: CASSFDVRSYEQCF. CDR3 nucleotide sequence: TGTGCCAGCAGCTTTGACGTTCGGTCCTACGAGCAGTGCTTC.

The V and J genes are TRBV12-3 or TRBV12-4 and TRBJ2-7; TRBD2 agrees at 12 bases. The CDR3 is 16 residues long. V lost 7 bases and J lost 7; bases outside the gene matches: 14. The chain's CDR3 is CASNWTSGTLFREQYF. The CDR3, as DNA: TGTGCCAGCAACTGGACTAGCGGGACCCTATTCCGGGAGCAGTACTTC.

This clonotype showed up just a few times. The chain employs TRBV19 and TRBJ1-2; D not certain. Trimming took 7 bases from V and 2 from J, leaving 17 bases between them. The CDR3 contains 15 residues. The germline CDR1 and CDR2 sequences are LNHDA and SQIVND (reference sequence). CDR3 bases: TGTGCCAGTACGGATACGACCGGGATAAACTATGGCTACACCTTC. Its translation is CASTDTTGINYGYTF.

This clonotype was counted a few times. CDR3 region: CASSYSRGNGYTF. The CDR3 DNA reads as TGTGCCAGCAGTTACTCGAGGGGGAATGGCTACACCTTC. The chain has TRBV6-5 and TRBJ1-2; tentative D call: TRBD1 (6 bases). The CDR3 spans 13 residues. The germline V gene encodes CDR1 MNHEY and CDR2 SVGAGI. V lost 0 bases, J lost 6 bases, and 8 bases lay in between.

The chain links TRBV7-8 to TRBJ1-2; unclear D gene. In germline, CDR1 is SGHVS, CDR2 FQNEAQ. The CDR3 length is 15 residues. Trimming pared 5 bases from V and 4 bases from J, leaving 17 bases between. CDR3 nucleotide sequence: TGTGCCAGCAGCGCACAAGCCGGAGACCTCTATGGCTACACCTTC. Its protein is CASSAQAGDLYGYTF.

The chain has TRBV5-4 and TRBJ2-6, with 15 bases fitting TRBD2. CDR1 and CDR2 (germline): SGHNT, YYREEE (reference sequence). This CDR3 comprises 20 residues. The junction had 10 bases not matched to a gene; V was cut back by 4 bases and J by 2 bases. The CDR3 nucleotides are TGTGCCAGCAGCCTAGGACTAGCGGGAGGGTCCAACCCTGGGGCCAACGTCCTGACTTTC. Amino acids: CASSLGLAGGSNPGANVLTF. The variable domain in full, with the rest retrieved from reference TRBV5-4 and TRBJ2-6, is ETGVTQSPTHLIKTRGQQVTLRCSSQSGHNTVSWYQQALGQGPQFIFQYYREEENGRGNFPPRFSGLQFPNYSSELNVNALELDDSALYLCASSLGLAGGSNPGANVLTFGAGSRLTVL.

This chain uses TRBV2 with TRBJ1-6, with unresolved D. The CDR3 is 15 residues long. The V end lost 5 bases, the J end lost 3 bases, and 11 bases lay between the germline ends. Germline V CDR1 and CDR2: SNHLY, FYNNEI. CDR3 protein: CASSFGRNYNSPLHF. The CDR3 DNA reads as TGTGCCAGCAGTTTTGGGAGAAACTATAATTCACCCCTCCACTTT.

The gene calls are TRBV5-5 and TRBJ2-7; D might be TRBD1 (5 bases). The CDR3 has 15 amino acids. Germline V CDR1 and CDR2: SGHKS, YYEKEE (reference sequence). Deletions cut 2 bases from V and 1 base from J, with 13 bases between. As DNA, the CDR3 is TGTGCCAGCAGCTTAGCGCTCCAGGGATCCTACGAGCAGTACTTC. Its translation: CASSLALQGSYEQYF.

Remarks on this clonotype: This sequence may be a read error, since a much larger clone differs from it by one base. V usage is TRBV10-3 and J usage is TRBJ1-5; D unresolved. V was clipped by 3 bases and J by 9 bases, with 18 bases between them. The CDR3 contains 15 residues. Germline V lookup: CDR1 ENHRY, CDR2 SYGVKD. As DNA, the CDR3 is TGTGCCATCAGTGACCCCGACGGCCGTGGTCGGCCCCAGCATTTT. This translates into CAISDPDGRGRPQHF.

Turning to this clonotype: In this CDR3 the conserved last residue, phenylalanine or tryptophan, is missing, so a read error is likely. The DNA is omitted, as the CDR3 cannot be located on it reliably, and the CDR3 follows TCRdb's listing. The chain is built from TRBV7-9 and TRBJ2-7. Per germline, CDR1 SEHNR and CDR2 FQNEAQ (reference sequence). The CDR3 has 11 amino acids, counting both end residues. The CDR3 region is CASSSNTGQNT.